A selection of T cell receptor beta chains follows, all from one sample in a study of glioma-infiltrating T cells after dendritic cell vaccination. Profiling relied on immunoSEQ multiplex PCR, and the TCRdb table lists in-frame clones only, not all of them. The sample includes approximately 50,000 clones, about nine tenths of them seen just once. The sample consisted of blood, taken after dendritic cell vaccination. The receptors were gathered from a human donor with glioblastoma. CDR3s include the opening cysteine and the closing phenylalanine or tryptophan. The D gene is left open where the match is weak. Clone size appears in some rows only: once, few, many, or a class for an expanded clone.

DNA,CDR3,D,V,J,size
TGTGCCACCAGCAGCTCAGGGCTTACCCAGTACTTC,CATSSSGLTQYF,NA,TRBV15,TRBJ2-5,NA
TGTGCCAGCAGCTTGGGAACGGCTGGGGCGACTGAAGCTTTCTTT,CASSLGTAGATEAFF,NA,TRBV5-6,TRBJ1-1,NA
TGTGCCAGCAGTTTGGCGACAGGGGGCTACGAGCAGTACTTC,CASSLATGGYEQYF,TRBD1,TRBV27,TRBJ2-7,once
TGCAGCTGTGGTCGCGGGAATTACGAGCAGTACTTC,CSCGRGNYEQYF,NA,TRBV29-1,TRBJ2-7,NA
TGTGCCAGCAGTATACTGACAGGGACCTACGAGCAGTACTTC,CASSILTGTYEQYF,TRBD1,TRBV28,TRBJ2-7,NA
TGTGCCATCAGTGAGGGGGACAAAAACAATGAGCAGTTCTTC,CAISEGDKNNEQFF,NA,TRBV10-3,TRBJ2-1,NA
TGTGCCAGCAGCGGGGGGACTACCGTAGCCTACGAGCAGTACTTC,CASSGGTTVAYEQYF,TRBD2,TRBV7-2,TRBJ2-7,NA
TGTGCCATCACTTCAGCCGGGGACACTGAAGCTTTCTTT,CAITSAGDTEAFF,NA,TRBV10-3,TRBJ1-1,few
TGTGCCAGTAGTATGGGGACTGCAACTAATGAAAAACTGTTTTTT,CASSMGTATNEKLFF,NA,TRBV19,TRBJ1-4,NA
TGTGCCAGCAGCGGCCCGGGTTCTGGGGCCAACGTCCTGACTTTC,CASSGPGSGANVLTF,NA,TRBV14,TRBJ2-6,NA
TGTGCCAGCAGCTTAGGACCTTCCTGGACTAGACAAGGGACCCAGTACTTC,CASSLGPSWTRQGTQYF,TRBD2,TRBV11-2,TRBJ2-5,once
TGTGCCAGCAGCCTAATGGCAGGGCGGCGGACCGGGGAGCTGTTTTTT,CASSLMAGRRTGELFF,NA,TRBV7-9,TRBJ2-2,NA
TGTGCCAGCAGTGGGGTACAGAACACAGATACGCAGTATTTT,CASSGVQNTDTQYF,NA,TRBV2,TRBJ2-3,NA
TGTGCCAGCTCAGCCTACCTCCTGGGACAGGGGGCGTCAGGGCCCCAGCATTTT,CASSAYLLGQGASGPQHF,TRBD1,TRBV18,TRBJ1-5,once
TGCGCCAGCAGGGAAGGTGCGGGGGTGGACTTCACTGAAGCTTTCTTT,CASREGAGVDFTEAFF,NA,TRBV4-1,TRBJ1-1,NA
TGCGCCAGCAGCTTGGGCGCTAGCGGTGGGGGCGAGCAGTACTTC,CASSLGASGGGEQYF,TRBD2,TRBV5-1,TRBJ2-7,NA
TGCAGCGTTGAACCACGATGGCCAGATACGCAGTATTTT,CSVEPRWPDTQYF,NA,TRBV29-1,TRBJ2-3,NA
TGTGCCAGCAGTTACCGGACAGGGAAGCCCTACGAGCAGTACTTC,CASSYRTGKPYEQYF,TRBD1,TRBV6-5,TRBJ2-7,NA
TGTGCCAGCAGTCGCGAGGCCTGGGAGACCCAGTACTTC,CASSREAWETQYF,NA,TRBV28,TRBJ2-5,NA
TGTGCCAGCAGCTTAACCAGCCTAGCGCCGAACACCGGGGAGCTGTTTTTT,CASSLTSLAPNTGELFF,NA,TRBV7-9,TRBJ2-2,NA
TGTGCCAGCAGCTCTGGACTAGCGGGAGCTTACAATGAGCAGTTCTTC,CASSSGLAGAYNEQFF,TRBD2,TRBV5-6,TRBJ2-1,NA
TGTGCCAGCAGCTTCGGGGAACCCTATGGCTACACCTTC,CASSFGEPYGYTF,NA,TRBV5-6,TRBJ1-2,NA
TGTGCCAGCAGCCAAAGAAGGACTAGCGGGAGGGCGCCCGGGGAGCTGTTTTTT,CASSQRRTSGRAPGELFF,TRBD2,TRBV14,TRBJ2-2,NA
TGTGCCAGTAGCCCAGGGACAGGGGGAACTAATGAAAAACTGTTTTTT,CASSPGTGGTNEKLFF,TRBD1,TRBV19,TRBJ1-4,NA
TGTGCAAGTCGCTTAGGCGGGTGCGAACGGGGGATTCAGCCCCAGCATTTT,CASRLGGCERGIQPQHF,NA,TRBV12-2,TRBJ1-5,NA
TGTGCCAGCAGCTCAGGGGGCGCGGCTAGCGGCCAAGAGACCCAGTACTTC,CASSSGGAASGQETQYF,NA,TRBV11-3,TRBJ2-5,NA
TGTGCCAGCTCACCAAGTGCGGATCAGCCCCAGCATTTT,CASSPSADQPQHF,NA,TRBV18,TRBJ1-5,NA
TGTGCCAGCAGCGTTATATCCCCAGGACTTTCCTACGAGCAGTACTTC,CASSVISPGLSYEQYF,NA,TRBV7-8,TRBJ2-7,once
TGTGCCAGCAGCTTAGCGGGGAGGTACAATGAGCAGTTCTTC,CASSLAGRYNEQFF,NA,TRBV13,TRBJ2-1,NA
TGTGCCAGCAGTGACGAACGATCGGGTGGCTACACCTTC,CASSDERSGGYTF,NA,TRBV6-4,TRBJ1-2,NA
TGTGCCAGCAGCGATAACTCAGGGTGGGCCTCCTACGAGCAGTACTTC,CASSDNSGWASYEQYF,NA,TRBV7-2,TRBJ2-7,NA
TGTGCCAGCTCAGGACTTAATGTAAACATTCAGTACTTC,CASSGLNVNIQYF,NA,TRBV18,TRBJ2-4,NA
TGTGCCAGTTTCTTCGGCACTGAAGCTTTCTTT,CASFFGTEAFF,NA,TRBV7-9,TRBJ1-1,NA